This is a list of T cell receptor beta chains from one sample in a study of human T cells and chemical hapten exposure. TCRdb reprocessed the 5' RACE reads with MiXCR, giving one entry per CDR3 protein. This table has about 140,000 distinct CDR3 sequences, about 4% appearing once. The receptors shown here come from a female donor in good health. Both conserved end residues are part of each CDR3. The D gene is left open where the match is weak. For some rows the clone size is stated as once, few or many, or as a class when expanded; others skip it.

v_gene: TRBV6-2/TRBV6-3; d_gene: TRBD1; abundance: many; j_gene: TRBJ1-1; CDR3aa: CASSFRQGPEAFF; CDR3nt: TGTGCCAGCAGTTTCAGACAGGGTCCTGAAGCTTTCTTT
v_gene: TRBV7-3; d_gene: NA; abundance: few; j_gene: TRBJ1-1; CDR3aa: CASSLTGDSREEEAFF; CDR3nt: TGTGCCAGCAGCCTAACGGGCGACAGTCGCGAAGAGGAAGCTTTCTTT
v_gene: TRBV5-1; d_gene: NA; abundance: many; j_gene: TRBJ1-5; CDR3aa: CASSLAGARQPQHF; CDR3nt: TGCGCCAGCAGCTTGGCGGGGGCACGGCAGCCCCAGCATTTT
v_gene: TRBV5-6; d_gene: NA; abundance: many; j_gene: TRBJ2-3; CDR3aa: CASSLSLALDTDTQYF; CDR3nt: TGTGCCAGCAGCTTGAGTCTAGCTTTAGACACAGATACGCAGTATTTT
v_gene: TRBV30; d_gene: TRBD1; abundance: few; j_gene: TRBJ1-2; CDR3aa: CAWSVLRDRADGYTF; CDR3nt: TGTGCCTGGAGTGTACTCCGGGACAGGGCTGATGGCTACACCTTC
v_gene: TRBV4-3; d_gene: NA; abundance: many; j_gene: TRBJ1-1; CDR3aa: CASSPTGGWVNTEAFF; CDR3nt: TGCGCCAGCAGCCCTACGGGAGGGTGGGTGAACACTGAAGCTTTCTTT
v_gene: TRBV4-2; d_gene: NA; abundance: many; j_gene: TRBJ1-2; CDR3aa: CASSHQTGHTSGGYTF; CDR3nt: TGTGCCAGCAGCCACCAAACGGGACATACTTCGGGGGGCTACACCTTC
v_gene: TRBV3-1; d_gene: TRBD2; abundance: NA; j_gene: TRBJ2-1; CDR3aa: CASSQRGGVNEQFF; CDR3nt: TGTGCCAGCAGCCAACGGGGGGGCGTTAATGAGCAGTTCTTC
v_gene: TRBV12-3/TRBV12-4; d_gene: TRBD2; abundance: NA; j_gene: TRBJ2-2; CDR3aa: CASNSAGGPNTGELFF; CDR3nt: TGTGCCAGCAATTCAGCGGGGGGGCCTAACACCGGGGAGCTGTTTTTT
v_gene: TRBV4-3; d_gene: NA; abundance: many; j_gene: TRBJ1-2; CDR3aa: CASSQKRANYGYTF; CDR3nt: TGCGCCAGCAGCCAAAAACGCGCTAACTATGGCTACACCTTC
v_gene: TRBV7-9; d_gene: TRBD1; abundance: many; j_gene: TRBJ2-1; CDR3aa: CASSLLGTGGLNEQFF; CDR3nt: TGTGCCAGCAGCCTACTAGGGACAGGTGGTCTGAATGAGCAGTTCTTC
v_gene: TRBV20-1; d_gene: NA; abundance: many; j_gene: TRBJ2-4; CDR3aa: CSARGPGVGAKNIQYF; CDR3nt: TGCAGTGCTAGAGGACCCGGGGTAGGGGCCAAAAACATTCAGTACTTC
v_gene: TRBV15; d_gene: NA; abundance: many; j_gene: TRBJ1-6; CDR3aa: CATSRDQYSPLHF; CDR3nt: TGTGCCACCAGCAGAGATCAGTATTCACCCCTCCACTTT
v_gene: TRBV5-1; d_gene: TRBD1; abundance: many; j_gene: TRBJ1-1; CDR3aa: CASSLVTGVATEAFF; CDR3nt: TGCGCCAGCAGCTTGGTGACAGGGGTGGCCACTGAAGCTTTCTTT
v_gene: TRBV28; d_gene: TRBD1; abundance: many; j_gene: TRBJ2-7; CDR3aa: CASSPLYGQGGENEQYF; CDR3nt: TGTGCCAGCAGTCCACTATACGGACAGGGAGGTGAGAACGAGCAGTACTTC
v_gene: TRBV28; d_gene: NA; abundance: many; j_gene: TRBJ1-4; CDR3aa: CASSPHIGGTNEKLFF; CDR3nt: TGTGCCAGCAGCCCTCACATAGGGGGGACTAATGAAAAACTGTTTTTT
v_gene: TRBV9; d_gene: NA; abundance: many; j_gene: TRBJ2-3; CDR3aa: CASSALPDTQYF; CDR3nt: TGTGCCAGCAGCGCCCTCCCAGATACGCAGTATTTT
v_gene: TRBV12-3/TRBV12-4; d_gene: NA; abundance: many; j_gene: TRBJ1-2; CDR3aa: CATKPWEDNYGYTF; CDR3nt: TGTGCCACCAAACCCTGGGAGGATAACTATGGCTACACCTTC
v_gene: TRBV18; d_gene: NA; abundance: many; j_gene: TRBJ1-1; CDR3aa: CASSMGGGKRNTEAFF; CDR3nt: TGTGCCAGCTCAATGGGGGGAGGCAAGCGGAACACTGAAGCTTTCTTT
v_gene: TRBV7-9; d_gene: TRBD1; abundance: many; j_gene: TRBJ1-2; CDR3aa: CASSLEQGTNYGYTF; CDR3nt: TGTGCCAGCAGCTTAGAACAGGGGACTAACTATGGCTACACCTTC
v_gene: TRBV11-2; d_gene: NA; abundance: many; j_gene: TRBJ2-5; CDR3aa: CASSSISATQETQYF; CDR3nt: TGTGCCAGCAGCTCGATTAGCGCGACCCAAGAGACCCAGTACTTC
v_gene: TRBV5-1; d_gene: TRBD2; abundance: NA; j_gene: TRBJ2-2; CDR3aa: CASSNRGTSGSGELFF; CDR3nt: TGCGCCAGCAGTAACCGCGGGACTAGCGGTTCCGGGGAGCTGTTTTTT
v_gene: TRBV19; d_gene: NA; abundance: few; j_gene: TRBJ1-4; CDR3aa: CASSNTGGEKLFF; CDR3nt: TGTGCCAGTAGTAATACAGGAGGGGAAAAACTGTTTTTT
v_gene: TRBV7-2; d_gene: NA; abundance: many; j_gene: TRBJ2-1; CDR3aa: CASSLVWGESYNEQFF; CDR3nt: TGTGCCAGCAGCTTAGTTTGGGGGGAATCCTACAATGAGCAGTTCTTC
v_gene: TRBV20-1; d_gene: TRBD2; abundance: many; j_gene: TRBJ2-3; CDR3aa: CSASTSGGAGTDTQYF; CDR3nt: TGCAGTGCTAGTACTAGCGGGGGGGCCGGCACAGATACGCAGTATTTT
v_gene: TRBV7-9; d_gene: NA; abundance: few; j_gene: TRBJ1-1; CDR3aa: CASSPQGRSNTEAFF; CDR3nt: TGTGCCAGCAGCCCCCAAGGACGGTCAAACACTGAAGCTTTCTTT
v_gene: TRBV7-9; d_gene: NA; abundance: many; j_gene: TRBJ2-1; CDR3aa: CASSLVLGGEQFF; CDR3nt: TGTGCCAGCAGCTTAGTTCTGGGTGGTGAGCAGTTCTTC
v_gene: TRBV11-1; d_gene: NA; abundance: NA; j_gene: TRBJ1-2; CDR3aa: CASSLQPSDGYTF; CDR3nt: TGTGCCAGCAGCTTACAGCCAAGCGATGGCTACACCTTC
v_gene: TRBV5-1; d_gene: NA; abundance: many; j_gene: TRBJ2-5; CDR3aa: CASSLAGIRQETQYF; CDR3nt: TGCGCCAGCAGCTTGGCCGGGATACGCCAAGAGACCCAGTACTTC
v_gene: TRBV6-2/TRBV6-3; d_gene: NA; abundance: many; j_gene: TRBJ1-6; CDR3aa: CASRAPENSPLHF; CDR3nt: TGTGCCAGCAGGGCACCGGAGAATTCACCCCTCCACTTT
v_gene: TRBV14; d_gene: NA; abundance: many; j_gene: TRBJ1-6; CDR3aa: CASSPTAYNSPLHF; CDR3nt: TGTGCCAGCAGCCCGACAGCGTATAATTCACCCCTCCACTTT
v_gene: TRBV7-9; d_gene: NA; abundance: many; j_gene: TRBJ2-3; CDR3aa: CASSAGMGTDTQYF; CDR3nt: TGTGCCAGCAGCGCGGGGATGGGCACAGATACGCAGTATTTT
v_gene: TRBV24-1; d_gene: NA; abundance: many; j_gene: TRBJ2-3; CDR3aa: CATSDLKENTDTQYF; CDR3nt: TGTGCCACCAGTGATTTAAAGGAGAACACAGATACGCAGTATTTT
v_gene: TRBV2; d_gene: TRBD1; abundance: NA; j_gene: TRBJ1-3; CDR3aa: CASSDPGQGVDTIYF; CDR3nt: TGTGCCAGCAGTGACCCAGGACAGGGGGTTGACACCATATATTTT
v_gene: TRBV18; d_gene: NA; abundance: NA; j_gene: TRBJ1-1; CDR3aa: CASSLRTVLNTEAFF; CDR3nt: TGTGCCAGCTCCCTCAGGACAGTGTTGAACACTGAAGCTTTCTTT
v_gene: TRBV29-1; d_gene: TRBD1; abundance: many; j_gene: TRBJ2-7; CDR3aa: CSVEWNRGNEQYF; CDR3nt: TGCAGCGTTGAGTGGAACAGGGGCAACGAGCAGTACTTC
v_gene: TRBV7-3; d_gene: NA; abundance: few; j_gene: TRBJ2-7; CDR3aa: CASSLMGPPTAGEQYF; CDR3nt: TGTGCCAGCAGCTTAATGGGCCCCCCCACGGCGGGCGAGCAGTACTTC
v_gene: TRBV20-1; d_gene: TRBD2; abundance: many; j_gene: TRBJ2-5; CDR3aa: CSAREAGGPQETQYF; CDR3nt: TGCAGTGCTAGGGAAGCGGGGGGGCCCCAAGAGACCCAGTACTTC
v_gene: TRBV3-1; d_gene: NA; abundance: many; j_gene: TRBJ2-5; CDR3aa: CASSEDNQETQYF; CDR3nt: TGTGCCAGCAGCGAGGACAACCAAGAGACCCAGTACTTC
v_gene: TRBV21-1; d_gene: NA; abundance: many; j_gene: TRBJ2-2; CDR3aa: CASSKAGLAGGDTGELFF; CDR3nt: TGTGCCAGCAGCAAAGCGGGACTAGCGGGGGGAGACACCGGGGAGCTGTTTTTT
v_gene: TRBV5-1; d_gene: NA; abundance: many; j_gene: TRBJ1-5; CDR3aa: CASSLGDEYQPQHF; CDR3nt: TGCGCCAGCAGCTTAGGGGACGAGTATCAGCCCCAGCATTTT
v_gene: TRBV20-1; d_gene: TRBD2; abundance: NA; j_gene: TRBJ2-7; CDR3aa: CSARDVGGRTSDEQYF; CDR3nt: TGCAGTGCTAGAGATGTCGGGGGGAGGACCTCGGACGAGCAGTACTTC
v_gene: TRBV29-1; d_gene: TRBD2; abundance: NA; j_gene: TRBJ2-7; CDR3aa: CSVAGLAGEHPGEQYF; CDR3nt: TGCAGCGTTGCGGGACTAGCGGGGGAACATCCTGGCGAGCAGTACTTC
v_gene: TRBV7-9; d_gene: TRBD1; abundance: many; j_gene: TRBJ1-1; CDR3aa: CASSFDRQGQAFF; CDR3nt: TGTGCCAGCAGCTTCGACAGACAGGGACAAGCTTTCTTT
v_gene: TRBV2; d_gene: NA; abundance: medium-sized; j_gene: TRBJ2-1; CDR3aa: CASSDLGNPNEQFF; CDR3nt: TGTGCCAGCAGTGATCTGGGTAACCCAAATGAGCAGTTCTTC
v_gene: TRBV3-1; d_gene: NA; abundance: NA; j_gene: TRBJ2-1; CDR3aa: CASSQGPSPLNEQFF; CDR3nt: TGTGCCAGCAGCCAAGGTCCGAGCCCACTCAATGAGCAGTTCTTC
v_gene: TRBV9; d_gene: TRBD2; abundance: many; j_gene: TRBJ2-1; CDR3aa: CASSGTSGFYNEQFF; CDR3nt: TGTGCCAGCAGCGGAACTAGCGGATTCTACAATGAGCAGTTCTTC